These 24 T cell receptor beta chains were sequenced from one sample in a study of blood T cell repertoires in COVID-19 (dated by TCRdb to 2018 to 2021). Library preparation employed the immunoSEQ multiplex PCR assay. TCRdb provides this immuneACCESS table in a form limited to in-frame rearrangements. Some clones are lacking; in checked studies, under half of them reflect an unresolved V gene, and why the rest are absent is not known. Recorded for this sample are under 300,000 clones; 89% of them occurred a single time. Approximately 0.85% of the sample is held by the ten biggest clonotypes. The source material was peripheral blood. Receptors originate from a woman aged 40 to 50 who had recovered from COVID-19.

The gene calls are TRBV2 and TRBJ2-2, with D perhaps TRBD2 (6 bases). The CDR3 totals 13 residues. Germline CDR1 is SNHLY and CDR2 is FYNNEI. The ends were cut back, 4 bases at V and 7 bases at J, with 10 bases in the middle. The chain's CDR3 is CASSGGGVGELFF. For the CDR3, the DNA is TGTGCCAGCAGTGGAGGAGGGGTCGGGGAGCTGTTTTTT. Full variable domain (outside the CDR3, taken from reference TRBV2 and TRBJ2-2): EPEVTQTPSHQVTQMGQEVILRCVPISNHLYFYWYRQILGQKVEFLVSFYNNEISEKSEIFDDQFSVERPDGSNFTLKIRSTKLEDSAMYFCASSGGGVGELFFGEGSRLTVL.

This clone was seen a single time. The V and J genes are TRBV4-1 and TRBJ2-6; TRBD1 matches 8 bases. The CDR3 covers 19 residues. The germline gives CDR1 MGHRA, CDR2 YSYEKL. V lost 4 bases, J lost 4 bases, and 15 bases stayed unmatched. The CDR3, as DNA: TGCGCCAGCAGCCGCCAGGTCAGGACAGGGTCATCAGGGGCCAACGTCCTGACTTTC. This encodes CASSRQVRTGSSGANVLTF.

The chain joins TRBV5-4 to TRBJ1-4; D gene ambiguous. Trimming took 2 bases from V and 7 from J, leaving 12 bases between them. CDR1 and CDR2 from the germline V gene are SGHNT and YYREEE (reference sequence). The CDR3 has 14 residues. The CDR3 DNA follows: TGTGCCAGCAGCTTATCGGGGTTTGGTGAAAAACTGTTTTTT. It specifies CASSLSGFGEKLFF.

CDR3 sequence reads: CATSDLGQGVTGELFF. The CDR3 bases are TGTGCCACCAGTGACCTGGGACAGGGGGTCACCGGGGAGCTGTTTTTT. The genes are TRBV24-1 and TRBJ2-2, with 11 bases aligning to TRBD1. The CDR3 spans 16 residues. Trimming cost V 4 bases and J 4 bases; bases outside gene matches: 4. CDR1 is KGHDR and CDR2 is SFDVKD in the germline V gene.

The rearrangement joins TRBV6-6 to TRBJ1-3; maybe TRBD1 (6 bases). Germline CDR1 is MNHNY and CDR2 is SVGAGI (reference sequence). There are 17 residues in the CDR3. Trimming took off 5 bases at V and 3 bases at J, with 20 bases between the two ends. CDR3 amino acids: CASSHTQGGLGGNTIYF. The DNA of the CDR3 is TGTGCCAGCAGTCACACACAGGGTGGGCTTGGTGGAAACACCATATATTTT.

The rearrangement joins TRBV28 to TRBJ1-5; TRBD1 matches at 9 bases. The length of the CDR3 is 18 residues. Germline CDR1 MDHEN, CDR2 SYDVKM. V dropped 2 bases and J dropped 3; count of bases not matched to a gene: 11. CDR3 in amino acids: CASSLNLPGQGDNQPQHF. As DNA, the CDR3 is TGTGCCAGCAGTTTAAATTTACCGGGACAGGGTGACAATCAGCCCCAGCATTTT.

This clone was recorded many times. The gene calls are TRBV16 and TRBJ1-6, with D perhaps matching TRBD1 (6 bases). Germline CDR1 and CDR2: KGHSY and FQNENV. CDR3 length equals 14 residues. V lost 4 bases and J 7 bases, leaving 11 bases between the germline ends. The DNA for the CDR3 is TGTGCCAGCAGCCTCGGTGGGGGCAATTCACCCCTCCACTTT. Protein sequence: CASSLGGGNSPLHF.

The chain links TRBV5-1 to TRBJ2-7; possible D gene TRBD2, 6 bases. The CDR3 length is 15 residues. The V end lost 0 bases, the J end lost 1 base, and 11 bases lay between the germline ends. Germline assignment: CDR1 SGHRS and CDR2 YFSETQ. The CDR3 loop is CASSLAGTESYEQYF. CDR3 DNA sequence: TGCGCCAGCAGCTTGGCCGGGACTGAATCCTACGAGCAGTACTTC.

V gene TRBV2 combines with J gene TRBJ1-6; the D is unclear. The V end was cut by 3 bases, the J end by 6 bases, with 9 bases between. Germline CDR1 is SNHLY and CDR2 is FYNNEI. The CDR3 length is 14 residues. This CDR3 is CASSDSGANSPLHF. The CDR3 DNA follows: TGTGCCAGCAGTGACTCGGGAGCTAATTCACCCCTCCACTTT.

The CDR3 sequence is CASSLAPLREEELFF. The CDR3 nucleotides read TGTGCCAGCAGCTTAGCTCCGCTAAGGGAGGAGGAGCTGTTTTTT. V usage is TRBV11-3 and J usage is TRBJ2-2, with TRBD2 as a possible D gene (6 bases). This CDR3 region has 15 residues. In germline, CDR1 is SGHNT, CDR2 YENEEA. With 1 base removed from V and 10 bases from J, the gap between germline ends came to 16 bases.

This clone was seen only once. The chain has TRBV27 and TRBJ2-1; 8 bases line up with TRBD2. This CDR3 has 12 residues. Germline trimming cut 4 bases from V and 13 bases from J; bases unmatched to any gene: 6. Germline lookup yields CDR1 MNHEY and CDR2 SMNVEV (reference sequence). CDR3 loop: CASSSQRELQFF. Here the CDR3 DNA reads TGTGCCAGCAGTTCCCAGCGGGAGCTACAGTTCTTC.

This rearrangement joins TRBV15 to TRBJ1-2; 7 bases align to TRBD1. With 3 bases clipped from V and 1 base from J, the junction kept 8 bases outside the gene matches. Per germline, CDR1 LNHNV and CDR2 YYDKDF (reference sequence). The CDR3 is 16 amino acids. Here the CDR3 reads CATSSPTGVLNYGYTF. CDR3 in DNA: TGTGCCACCAGCAGTCCCACAGGGGTTCTTAACTATGGCTACACCTTC.

V gene TRBV12-5 combines with J gene TRBJ2-1, with TRBD2 as a possible D gene (5 bases). The CDR3 totals 15 residues. V dropped 5 bases and J dropped 8 bases, with 19 bases sitting between them. CDR1 and CDR2 (germline): LGHNT, FRNRAP. CDR3 sequence: CASGQRTREGDEQFF. The CDR3 coding sequence is TGTGCTAGTGGTCAGAGAACGCGAGAGGGTGATGAGCAGTTCTTC.

CDR3 sequence (DNA): TGCAGCGTAACCCTAGCGGGAGTTGGAGATACGCAGTATTTT. This codes for CSVTLAGVGDTQYF. The chain employs TRBV29-1 and TRBJ2-3, with TRBD2 matching over 10 bases. CDR3 size: 14 residues. Germline loops: CDR1 SQVTM, CDR2 ANQGSEA. Losses at the gene ends were 6 bases for V and 5 bases for J; bases not matched to a gene: 8.

The chain links TRBV5-1 to TRBJ2-2; 10 bases align to TRBD2. The CDR3 length is 16 residues. Trimming took 4 bases from V and 5 from J; bases not matched to a gene: 8. The germline gives CDR1 SGHRS, CDR2 YFSETQ. The CDR3 spells CASSPTASGGTGELFF. Here the CDR3 DNA reads TGCGCCAGCAGCCCCACGGCTAGCGGGGGAACCGGGGAGCTGTTTTTT.

The table lists this clone with a few counts. The chain uses TRBV5-8 and TRBJ1-4; D remains ambiguous. Germline CDR1 reads SGHTS; CDR2 reads YDEGEE. V was shortened by 4 bases and J by 1 base, with 14 bases between the two germline ends. This CDR3 has 16 amino acids. For the CDR3, the DNA is TGTGCCAGCAGCACGGAGGTGGCAGGAACTAATGAAAAACTGTTTTTT. This sequence encodes CASSTEVAGTNEKLFF. The full variable domain, in which reference TRBV5-8 and TRBJ1-4 provide the parts outside the CDR3, is EAGVTQSPTHLIKTRGQQATLRCSPISGHTSVYWYQQALGLGLQFLLWYDEGEERNRGNFPPRFSGRQFPNYSSELNVNALELEDSALYLCASSTEVAGTNEKLFFGSGTQLSVL.

CDR3 in DNA: TGTGCCAGCAGCTTAGATATCGGGGAGACCCAGTACTTC. It codes for CASSLDIGETQYF. The chain is built from TRBV11-2 and TRBJ2-5; no definite D call. Germline-derived CDR1 and CDR2 are SGHAT and FQNNGV. There are 13 residues in the CDR3. The V end lost 0 bases, the J end lost 5 bases, and 7 bases lay between the germline ends. Drawing the rest from reference TRBV11-2 and TRBJ2-5, the complete variable domain is EAGVAQSPRYKIIEKRQSVAFWCNPISGHATLYWYQQILGQGPKLLIQFQNNGVVDDSQLPKDRFSAERLKGVDSTLKIQPAKLEDSAVYLCASSLDIGETQYFGPGTRLLVL.

The rearrangement uses TRBV24-1 and TRBJ1-5; D gene unclear. This CDR3 is 12 amino acids long. CDR1 and CDR2 from the germline V gene are KGHDR and SFDVKD. Trimming left V 3 bases short and J 8 bases short, with 7 bases between. This chain's CDR3 is CATSDAAEPQHF. DNA of the CDR3: TGTGCCACCAGTGATGCGGCGGAGCCCCAGCATTTT.

This chain connects TRBV19 to TRBJ2-7; the D is unclear. The germline V gene encodes CDR1 LNHDA and CDR2 SQIVND (reference sequence). This CDR3 comprises 13 residues. V was clipped by 5 bases and J by 6 bases, with 14 bases between them. In DNA, the CDR3 is TGTGCCAGTAGTTATAGCCCCCGGCTCGAGCAGTACTTC. It is translated as CASSYSPRLEQYF.

The chain is built from TRBV27 and TRBJ2-1; the match to TRBD2 covers 7 bases. CDR3 size: 14 residues. V trimming: 5 bases; J trimming: 6 bases; junction bases outside the gene matches: 7. Germline CDR1 MNHEY, CDR2 SMNVEV (reference sequence). Here the CDR3 DNA reads TGTGCCAGCAGTCCCGGACTAGGCCGCAATGAGCAGTTCTTC. The encoded protein is CASSPGLGRNEQFF.

This chain joins TRBV4-2 and TRBJ1-4, with D tentatively TRBD1 (5 bases). Per the germline V gene, CDR1 is LGHNA and CDR2 is YNFKEQ. CDR3 size: 17 residues. Trimming took 1 base from V and 3 from J, leaving 15 bases between them. The CDR3 reads CASSQAHTRDSNEKLFF. As DNA, the CDR3 is TGTGCCAGCAGCCAAGCACATACCAGGGATTCTAATGAAAAACTGTTTTTT.

V and J are TRBV2 and TRBJ1-1; a weak D match, TRBD1 (5 bases). With 5 bases removed from V and 6 bases from J, the gap between germline ends came to 10 bases. This CDR3 is 12 amino acids long. Per the germline V gene, CDR1 is SNHLY and CDR2 is FYNNEI. In nucleotides, the CDR3 is TGTGCCAGCAGTCCCAGGGCCTCTGAAGCTTTCTTT. Translating it yields CASSPRASEAFF.

This clone is a singleton in its sample. The chain links TRBV5-1 to TRBJ2-1, with 9 bases identical to TRBD2. There are 15 residues in the CDR3. With 2 bases clipped from V and 5 bases from J, the junction kept 5 bases outside the gene matches. CDR1 is SGHRS and CDR2 is YFSETQ in the germline V gene. DNA of the CDR3: TGCGCCAGCAGCTTTCCTAGCGGGATAAACAATGAGCAGTTCTTC. The encoded protein is CASSFPSGINNEQFF.

This rearrangement joins TRBV18 to TRBJ1-1, with a possible D match to TRBD1 (6 bases). The germline CDR1 and CDR2 sequences are KGHSH and LQKENI. The CDR3 length is 13 residues. Trimming left V 3 bases short and J 8 bases short, with 13 bases between. In DNA, the CDR3 is TGTGCCAGCTCACCTATGAAGGACAGAGAAGCTTTCTTT. Translating it yields CASSPMKDREAFF.